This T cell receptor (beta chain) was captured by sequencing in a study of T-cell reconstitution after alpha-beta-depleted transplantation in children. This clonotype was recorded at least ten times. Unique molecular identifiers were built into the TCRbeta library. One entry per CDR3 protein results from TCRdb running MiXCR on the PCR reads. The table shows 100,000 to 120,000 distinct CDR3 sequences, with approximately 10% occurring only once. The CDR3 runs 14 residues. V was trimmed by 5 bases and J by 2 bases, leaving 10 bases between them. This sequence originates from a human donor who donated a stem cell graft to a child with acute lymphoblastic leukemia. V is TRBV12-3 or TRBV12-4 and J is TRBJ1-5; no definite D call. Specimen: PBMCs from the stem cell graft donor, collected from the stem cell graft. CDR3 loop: CASSVWAGNQPQHF. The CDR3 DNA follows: TGTGCCAGCAGTGTCTGGGCAGGCAATCAGCCCCAGCATTTT.